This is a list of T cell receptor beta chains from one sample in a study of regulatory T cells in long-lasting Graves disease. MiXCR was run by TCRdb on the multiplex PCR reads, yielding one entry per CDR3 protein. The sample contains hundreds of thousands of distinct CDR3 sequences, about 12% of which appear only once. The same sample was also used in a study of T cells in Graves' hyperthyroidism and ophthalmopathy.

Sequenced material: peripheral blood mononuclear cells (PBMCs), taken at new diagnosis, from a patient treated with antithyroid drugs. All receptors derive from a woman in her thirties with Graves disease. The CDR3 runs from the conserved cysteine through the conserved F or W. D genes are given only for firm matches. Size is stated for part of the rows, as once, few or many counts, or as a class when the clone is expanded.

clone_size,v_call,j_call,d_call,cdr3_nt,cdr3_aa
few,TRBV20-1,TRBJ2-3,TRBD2,TGCAGTGCTAGAGATGGGACTAGAATCACAGATACGCAGTATTTT,CSARDGTRITDTQYF
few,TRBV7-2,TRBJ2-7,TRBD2,TGTGCCAGCAGTCGCCAGGGAGCGGGGGCCCCGGTTGAGCAGTACTTC,CASSRQGAGAPVEQYF
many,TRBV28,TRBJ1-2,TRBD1,TGTGCCAGCAGTTTAGGACAGGGATGGGGCTACACCTTC,CASSLGQGWGYTF
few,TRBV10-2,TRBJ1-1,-,TGCGCCAGCAGTGAGTCTGAGGGTTTGAACACTGAAGCTTTCTTT,CASSESEGLNTEAFF
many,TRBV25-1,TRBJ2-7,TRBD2,TGTGCCAGCAGGGCTAGCGGGAACTACGAGCAGTACTTC,CASRASGNYEQYF
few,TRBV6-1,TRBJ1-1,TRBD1,TGTGCCAGCAGTCCCCCTGGCCAGGGGGCTGAAGCTTTCTTT,CASSPPGQGAEAFF
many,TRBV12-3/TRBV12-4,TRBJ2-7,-,TGTGCCAGCAGTCCCAATCACTACGAGCAGTACTTC,CASSPNHYEQYF
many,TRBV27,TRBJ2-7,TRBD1,TGTGCCAGCAGCCTCTACAGGGGAAGCTCCTACGAGCAGTACTTC,CASSLYRGSSYEQYF
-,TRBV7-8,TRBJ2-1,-,TGTGCCAGCAGCTTAAGGAGCGCCTACTCCTACAATGAGCAGTTCTTC,CASSLRSAYSYNEQFF
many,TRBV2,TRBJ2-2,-,TGTGCCAGCAGTGAAGATAGAGCCGGGGAGCTGTTTTTT,CASSEDRAGELFF
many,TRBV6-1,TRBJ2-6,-,TGTGCCAGCAGTCCAGGGCCTGGGGCCAACGTCCTGACTTTC,CASSPGPGANVLTF
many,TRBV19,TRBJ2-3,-,TGTGCCAGTAGTACGGGGTCCCTTGCCACAGATACGCAGTATTTT,CASSTGSLATDTQYF
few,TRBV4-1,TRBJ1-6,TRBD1,TGCGCCAGCAGCCAAGATCCACGGGGACAGAATTCACCCCTCCACTTT,CASSQDPRGQNSPLHF
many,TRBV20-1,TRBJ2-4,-,TGCAGTGCTAGTTCGGCGGGCATTCGAAGGGCAGCCAAAAACATTCAGTACTTC,CSASSAGIRRAAKNIQYF
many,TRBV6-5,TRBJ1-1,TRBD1,TGTGCCAGCAGTTATCGACAGGGGATTCAAAACACTGAAGCTTTCTTT,CASSYRQGIQNTEAFF
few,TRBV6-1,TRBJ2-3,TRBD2,TGTGCCAGCACTAAAGTTGATAGCGGGAGGGCCAGCACAGATACGCAGTATTTT,CASTKVDSGRASTDTQYF
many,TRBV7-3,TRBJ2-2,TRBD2,TGTGCCAGCAGCTCAGCCCCTAGCGGGAACACCGGGGAGCTGTTTTTT,CASSSAPSGNTGELFF
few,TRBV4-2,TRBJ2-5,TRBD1,TGTGCCAGCAGCCAAGGACCCCAGGGGGCGCGAGAGACCCAGTACTTC,CASSQGPQGARETQYF
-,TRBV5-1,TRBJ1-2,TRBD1,TGCGCCAGCAGCTTGCTGGAGGGGGCGGAAGGCTACACCTTC,CASSLLEGAEGYTF
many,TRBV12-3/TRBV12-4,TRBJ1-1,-,TGTGCCAGCAGTCCTCCGGGGAATAGAGCTTTCTTT,CASSPPGNRAFF
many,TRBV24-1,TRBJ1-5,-,TGTGCCACCAGTGATCCACAGGAGGGTAGCAATCAGCCCCAGCATTTT,CATSDPQEGSNQPQHF
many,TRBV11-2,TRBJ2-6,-,TGTGCCAGCAGCTTAGGAATATCGTCGACCTCCGGGGCCAACGTCCTGACTTTC,CASSLGISSTSGANVLTF
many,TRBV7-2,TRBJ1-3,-,TGTGCCAGCAGCTTAGTTGGGGGCGGAAACACCATATATTTT,CASSLVGGGNTIYF
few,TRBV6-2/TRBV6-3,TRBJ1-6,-,TGTGCCAGCAGTTATAGTGGGAGGGGTAATTCACCCCTCCACTTT,CASSYSGRGNSPLHF
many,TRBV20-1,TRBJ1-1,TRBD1,TGCAGTGCTAGAGAACCGGGACAGGGAAGCATAAACACTGAAGCTTTCTTT,CSAREPGQGSINTEAFF
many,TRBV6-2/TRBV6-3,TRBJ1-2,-,TGTGCCAGCAGTTACGGTACAGGGTGGGACTATGGCTACACCTTC,CASSYGTGWDYGYTF
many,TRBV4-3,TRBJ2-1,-,TGCGCCAGCAGCCGTAGCCGAGCCTACAATGAGCAGTTCTTC,CASSRSRAYNEQFF
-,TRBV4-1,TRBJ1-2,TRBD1,TGCGCCAGCAGCCACCCCTGGGACAGGGATGGCTACACCTTC,CASSHPWDRDGYTF
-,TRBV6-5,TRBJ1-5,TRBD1,TGTGCCAGCAGTTCCCGCAGGGGACAGAACTCCAATCAGCCCCAGCATTTT,CASSSRRGQNSNQPQHF
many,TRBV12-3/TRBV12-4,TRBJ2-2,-,TGTGCCAGCAGTTTCGTACAGGGGAACACCGGGGAGCTGTTTTTT,CASSFVQGNTGELFF
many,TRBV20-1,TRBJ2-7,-,TGCAGTGCGGCCCGGGGACCTAGCGACGAGCAGTACTTC,CSAARGPSDEQYF
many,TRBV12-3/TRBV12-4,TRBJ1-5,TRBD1,TGTGCCAGCAGTGGCGGACAGGGCGGTCAGCCCCAGCATTTT,CASSGGQGGQPQHF
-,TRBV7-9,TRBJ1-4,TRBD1,TGTGCCAGCAGCCCCGGGACAGCGTTTAATGAAAAACTGTTTTTT,CASSPGTAFNEKLFF
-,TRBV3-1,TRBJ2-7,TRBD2,TGTGCCAGCAGCAGGGGACTAGCGAGCCACTACGAGCAGTACTTC,CASSRGLASHYEQYF
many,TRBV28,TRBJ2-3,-,TGTGCCAGCAGTGAGGGGGGGGGGGATACGCAGTATTTT,CASSEGGGDTQYF
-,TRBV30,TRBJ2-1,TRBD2,TGTGCCTGGAGAGGGACTAGCAGATACAATGAGCAGTTCTTC,CAWRGTSRYNEQFF
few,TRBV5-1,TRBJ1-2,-,TGCGCCAGCAGTCCCATATTCGGTGACTATGGCTACACCTTC,CASSPIFGDYGYTF
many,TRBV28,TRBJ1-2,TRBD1,TGTGCCAGCAGTTCACAGGGGTATCGCTCAGGTGGCTACACCTTC,CASSSQGYRSGGYTF
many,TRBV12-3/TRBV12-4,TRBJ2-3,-,TGTGCCAGCAGCGATCCCCCAAGTCCGGTTTCAGATACGCAGTATTTT,CASSDPPSPVSDTQYF
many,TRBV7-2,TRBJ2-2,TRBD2,TGTGCCAGCAGCTCCGCTCCGGGAGGGAAAACCGGGGAGCTGTTTTTT,CASSSAPGGKTGELFF
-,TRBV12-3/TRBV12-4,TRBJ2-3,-,TGTGCCAGCAGTTTAAGGTTGATTGATACGCAGTATTTT,CASSLRLIDTQYF
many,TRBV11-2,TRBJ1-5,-,TGTGCCAGCAGCGCTACCGGGGCCCGCAATCAGCCCCAGCATTTT,CASSATGARNQPQHF
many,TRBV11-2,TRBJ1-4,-,TGTGCCAGCAGCCGGGCCACGTACCAAGAAAAACTGTTTTTT,CASSRATYQEKLFF
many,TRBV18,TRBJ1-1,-,TGTGCCAGCTCACTACAGGGTGAGGACACTGAAGCTTTCTTT,CASSLQGEDTEAFF
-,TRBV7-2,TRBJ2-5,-,TGTGCCAGCAGCTTCAGGGTCCCTGGGGGAGAGACCCAGTACTTC,CASSFRVPGGETQYF
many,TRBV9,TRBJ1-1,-,TGTGCCAGCAGCCAGACACCGAACACTGAAGCTTTCTTT,CASSQTPNTEAFF
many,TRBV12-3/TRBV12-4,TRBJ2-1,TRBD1,TGTGCCAGCAGTATAGGACAGGGACTTAATGAGCAGTTCTTC,CASSIGQGLNEQFF
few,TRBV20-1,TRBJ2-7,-,TGCAGTGCTAGAGTGGGCGCGGAGCAGTACTTC,CSARVGAEQYF